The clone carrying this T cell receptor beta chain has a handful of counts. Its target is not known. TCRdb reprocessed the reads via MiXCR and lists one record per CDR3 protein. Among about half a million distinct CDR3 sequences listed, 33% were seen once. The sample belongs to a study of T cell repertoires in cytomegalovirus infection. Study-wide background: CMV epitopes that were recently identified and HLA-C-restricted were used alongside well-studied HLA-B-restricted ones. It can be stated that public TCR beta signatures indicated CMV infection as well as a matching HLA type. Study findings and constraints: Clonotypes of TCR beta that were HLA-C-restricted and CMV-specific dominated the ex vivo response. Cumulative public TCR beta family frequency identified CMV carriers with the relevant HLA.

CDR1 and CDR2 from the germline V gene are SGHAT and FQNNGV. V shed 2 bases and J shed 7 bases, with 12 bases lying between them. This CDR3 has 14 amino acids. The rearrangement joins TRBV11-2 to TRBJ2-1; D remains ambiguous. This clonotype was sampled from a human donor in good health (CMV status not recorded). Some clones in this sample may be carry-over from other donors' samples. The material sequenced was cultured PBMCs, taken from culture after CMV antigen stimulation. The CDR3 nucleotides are TGTGCCAGCAGCTTACGGTCACAAGGAAATGAGCAGTTCTTC. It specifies CASSLRSQGNEQFF. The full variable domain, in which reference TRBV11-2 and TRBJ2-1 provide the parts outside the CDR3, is EAGVAQSPRYKIIEKRQSVAFWCNPISGHATLYWYQQILGQGPKLLIQFQNNGVVDDSQLPKDRFSAERLKGVDSTLKIQPAKLEDSAVYLCASSLRSQGNEQFFGPGTRLTVL.